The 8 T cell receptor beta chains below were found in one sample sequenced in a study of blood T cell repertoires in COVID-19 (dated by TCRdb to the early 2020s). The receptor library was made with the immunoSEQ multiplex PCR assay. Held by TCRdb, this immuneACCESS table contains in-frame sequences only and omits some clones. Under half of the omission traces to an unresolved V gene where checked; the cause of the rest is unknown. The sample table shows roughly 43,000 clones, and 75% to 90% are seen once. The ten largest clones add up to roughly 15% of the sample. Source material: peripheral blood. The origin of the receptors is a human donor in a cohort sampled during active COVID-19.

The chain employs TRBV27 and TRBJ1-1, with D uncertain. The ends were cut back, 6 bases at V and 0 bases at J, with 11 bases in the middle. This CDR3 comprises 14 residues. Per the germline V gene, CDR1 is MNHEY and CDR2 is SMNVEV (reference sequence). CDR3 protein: CASSPAGMNTEAFF. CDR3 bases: TGTGCCAGCAGCCCCGCCGGTATGAACACTGAAGCTTTCTTT.

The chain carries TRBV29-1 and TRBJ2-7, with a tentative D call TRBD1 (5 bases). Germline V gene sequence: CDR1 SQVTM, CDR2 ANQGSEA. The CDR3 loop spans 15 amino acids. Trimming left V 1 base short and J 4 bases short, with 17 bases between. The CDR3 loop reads CSVEVAGRFEYEQYF. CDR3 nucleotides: TGCAGCGTTGAAGTGGCAGGGCGGTTTGAGTACGAGCAGTACTTC.

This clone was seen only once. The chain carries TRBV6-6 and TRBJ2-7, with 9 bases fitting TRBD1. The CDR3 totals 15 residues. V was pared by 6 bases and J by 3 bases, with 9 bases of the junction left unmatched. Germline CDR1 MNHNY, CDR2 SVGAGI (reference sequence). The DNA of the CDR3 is TGTGCCAGCAGCCTCCACCGGGACAGGGACTACGAGCAGTACTTC. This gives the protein CASSLHRDRDYEQYF.

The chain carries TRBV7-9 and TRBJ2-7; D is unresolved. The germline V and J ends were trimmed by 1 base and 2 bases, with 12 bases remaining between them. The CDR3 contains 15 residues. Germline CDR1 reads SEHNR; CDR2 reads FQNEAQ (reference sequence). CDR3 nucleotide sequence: TGTGCCAGCAGCTTAGGTTCCTGGGCCCCCTACGAGCAGTACTTC. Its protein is CASSLGSWAPYEQYF.

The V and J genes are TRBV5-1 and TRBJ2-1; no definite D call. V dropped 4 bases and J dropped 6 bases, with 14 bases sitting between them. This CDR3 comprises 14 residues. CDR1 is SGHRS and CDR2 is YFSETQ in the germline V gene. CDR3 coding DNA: TGCGCCAGCAGCCGGTATGATCCGGGCAATGAGCAGTTCTTC. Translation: CASSRYDPGNEQFF.

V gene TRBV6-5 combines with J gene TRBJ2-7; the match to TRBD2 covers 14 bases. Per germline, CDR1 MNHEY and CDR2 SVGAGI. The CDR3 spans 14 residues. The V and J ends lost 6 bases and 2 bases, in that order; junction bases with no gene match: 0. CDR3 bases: TGTGCCAGCAGGGGACTAGCGGGAGCCTACGAGCAGTACTTC. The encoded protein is CASRGLAGAYEQYF.

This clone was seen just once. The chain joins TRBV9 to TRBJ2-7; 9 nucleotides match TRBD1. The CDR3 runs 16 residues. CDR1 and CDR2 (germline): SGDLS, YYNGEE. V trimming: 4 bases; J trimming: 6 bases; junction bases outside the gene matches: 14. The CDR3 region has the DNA TGTGCCAGCAGCTCATCGTCGGGGACAGGGTCCGGCGAGCAGTACTTC. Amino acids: CASSSSSGTGSGEQYF. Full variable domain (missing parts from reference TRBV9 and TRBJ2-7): DSGVTQTPKHLITATGQRVTLRCSPRSGDLSVYWYQQSLDQGLQFLIQYYNGEERAKGNILERFSAQQFPDLHSELNLSSLELGDSALYFCASSSSSGTGSGEQYFGPGTRLTVT.

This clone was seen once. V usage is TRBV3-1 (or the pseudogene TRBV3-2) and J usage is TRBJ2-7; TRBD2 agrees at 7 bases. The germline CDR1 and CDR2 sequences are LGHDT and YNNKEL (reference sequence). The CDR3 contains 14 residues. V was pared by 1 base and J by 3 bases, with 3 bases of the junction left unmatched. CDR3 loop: CASSQAGGIYEQYF. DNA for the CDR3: TGTGCCAGCAGCCAAGCGGGAGGTATCTACGAGCAGTACTTC.